One T cell receptor beta chain is described in this entry. What it binds is not known. The data were obtained in a study of shared clonotypes between healthy human individuals. This CDR3 is built from 13 residues. Germline V gives CDR1 MDHEN, CDR2 SYDVKM. V was pared by 8 bases and J by 1 base, with 2 bases of the junction left unmatched. TCRdb's table, derived via immunoSEQ multiplex PCR, lists solely in-frame clones and lacks some. The table includes some 500,000 clones, 90% to 96% detected once. Healthy HIV-negative adults without recent acute infections or vaccinations served as donors. Subsets obtained from CD4+ cells comprised CD45RA+ naive and CD45RA-negative memory cells. Study-wide findings and caveats: Naive subsets, compared against memory subsets, generally had larger estimated richness values.

The receptor was isolated from a woman aged 25-40 years in good health. The sample was naive CD4+ T cells sorted from blood. The subset here: CD45RA+ positively selected. The J gene is TRBJ1-5, the V gene TRBV28, with 7 nucleotides matching TRBD1. The CDR3 DNA is TGTGCCAGCGACAGGGACAGCAATCAGCCCCAGCATTTT. It codes for CASDRDSNQPQHF.